The TCR beta chain under discussion was sequenced for a study of blood T cell repertoires in COVID-19. At the level of the study: Some COVID-19 samples were acute and others convalescent; all came from the United States, Italy and Spain. Sample material is recorded as cDNA or gDNA derived from T cells, B-cell-depleted T cells, or PBMCs.

As originally analysed: Quantification of nucleated cells was approximated via reference gene primer amplification. Profiled with immunoSEQ multiplex PCR; TCRdb holds only in-frame clones, not every one. The V and J calls and clone size are taken from that table; D and trimming were inferred from the DNA. Altogether 200,000 or so clones are present, roughly 82% being singletons, with the ten largest covering roughly 13%. This CDR3 comprises 15 residues. CDR1 LNHDA and CDR2 SQIVND come from the germline V gene (reference sequence). V trimming: 5 bases; J trimming: 1 base; junction bases outside the gene matches: 7.

The receptor was isolated from a human donor in a cohort sampled during active COVID-19. V usage is TRBV19 and J usage is TRBJ1-1, with 7 nucleotides matching TRBD1. Sequencing input: peripheral blood. The CDR3 loop is CASSPRDSGNTEAFF. CDR3 DNA sequence: TGTGCCAGTAGTCCCCGGGACAGTGGGAACACTGAAGCTTTCTTT.